Described below is a single TCR beta chain sequence and its context. Its antigen is as yet unknown. These data belong to a study of cytomegalovirus exposure and HLA in healthy donors. Study-wide results and limits: CMV serostatus was the only immune exposure information that was available. Researchers reported in a later analysis that a missense DCLRE1C variant was tied to TCR beta V- and J-gene trimming.

The PCR contained 60 Vbeta and 13 Jbeta primers. Sequenced by immunoSEQ multiplex PCR; TCRdb stores in-frame clones only, minus some. The data hold approximately 130,000 clones, with around 10% observed a single time. Germline-derived CDR1 and CDR2 are SGHVS and FQNEAQ. This CDR3 has 17 amino acids. The V and J ends lost 4 bases and 7 bases respectively, with 25 bases between them. The source of this sequence is a woman aged 40 to 49 in good health and CMV-seropositive. Sequencing used PBMCs. V usage is TRBV7-8 and J usage is TRBJ1-2, with D perhaps matching TRBD1 (5 bases). The DNA of the CDR3 is TGTGCCAGCAGCTCCCGGGAGGGGCGTATCGGGTCTGGTGGCTACACCTTC. Amino acids: CASSSREGRIGSGGYTF.